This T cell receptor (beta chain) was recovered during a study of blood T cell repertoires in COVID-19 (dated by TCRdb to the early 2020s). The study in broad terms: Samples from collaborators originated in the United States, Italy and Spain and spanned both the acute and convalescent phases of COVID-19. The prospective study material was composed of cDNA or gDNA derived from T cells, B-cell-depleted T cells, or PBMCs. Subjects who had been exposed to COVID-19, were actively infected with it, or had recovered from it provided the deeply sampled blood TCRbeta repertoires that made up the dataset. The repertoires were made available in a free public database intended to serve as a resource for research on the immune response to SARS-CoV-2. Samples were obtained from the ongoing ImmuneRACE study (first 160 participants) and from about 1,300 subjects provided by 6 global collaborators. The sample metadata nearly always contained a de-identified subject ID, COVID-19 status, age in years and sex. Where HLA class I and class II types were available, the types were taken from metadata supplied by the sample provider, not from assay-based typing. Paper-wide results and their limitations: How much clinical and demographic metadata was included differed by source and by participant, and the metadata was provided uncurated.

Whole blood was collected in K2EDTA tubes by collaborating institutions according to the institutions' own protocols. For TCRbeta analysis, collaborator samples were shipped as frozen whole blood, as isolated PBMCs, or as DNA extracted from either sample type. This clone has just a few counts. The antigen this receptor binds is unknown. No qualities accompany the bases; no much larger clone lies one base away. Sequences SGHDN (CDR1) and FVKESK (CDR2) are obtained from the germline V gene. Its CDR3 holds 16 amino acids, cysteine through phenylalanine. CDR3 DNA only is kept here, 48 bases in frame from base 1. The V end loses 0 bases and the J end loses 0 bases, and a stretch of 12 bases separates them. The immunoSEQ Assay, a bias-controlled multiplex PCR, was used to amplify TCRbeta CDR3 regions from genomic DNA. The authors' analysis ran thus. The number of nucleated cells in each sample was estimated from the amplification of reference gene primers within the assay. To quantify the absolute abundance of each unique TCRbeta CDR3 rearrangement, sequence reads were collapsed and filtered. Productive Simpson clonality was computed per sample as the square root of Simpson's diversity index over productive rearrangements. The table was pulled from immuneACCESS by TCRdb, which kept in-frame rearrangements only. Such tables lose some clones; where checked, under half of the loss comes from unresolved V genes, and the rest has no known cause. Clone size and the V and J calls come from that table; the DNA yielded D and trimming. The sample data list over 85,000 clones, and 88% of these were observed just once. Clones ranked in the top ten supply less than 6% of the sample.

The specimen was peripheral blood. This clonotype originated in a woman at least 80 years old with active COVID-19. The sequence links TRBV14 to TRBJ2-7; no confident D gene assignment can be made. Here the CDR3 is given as CASSQDARFSSYEQYF. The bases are TGTGCCAGCAGCCAAGATGCGCGTTTTAGCTCCTACGAGCAGTACTTC.